Following are 10 T cell receptor beta chains from one sample sequenced in a study of CD8+CD57+ T cells in acquired aplastic anemia. For CDR3 and TCR beta VDJ profiling, genomic DNA was the template used. TCRdb reprocessed the reads with MiXCR, giving one entry per CDR3 protein. The table lists hundreds of thousands of distinct CDR3 sequences, 25% to 40% of them singletons. Sequencing involved patients with CD8+CD57+ cell expansion previously shown by flow cytometry. The sample taken for sequencing was sorted CD4+, CD8+, or CD8+CD57+ T cells (not recorded which) from PBMCs. The source of these receptors is a human donor with aplastic anemia.

The chain joins TRBV9 to TRBJ1-1, with D possibly matching TRBD1 (6 bases). Germline loops: CDR1 SGDLS, CDR2 YYNGEE. V was shortened by 0 bases and J by 3 bases, with 15 bases between the two germline ends. The CDR3 consists of 16 residues. The CDR3 region has the DNA TGTGCCAGCAGCGTAGCGCCCAGGGGAACAGACACTGAAGCTTTCTTT. Translated: CASSVAPRGTDTEAFF.

The chain is built from TRBV7-9 and TRBJ1-2; D unclear. CDR3 size: 14 residues. Trimming removed 3 bases at V and 8 bases at J, with 16 bases between. The germline gives CDR1 SEHNR, CDR2 FQNEAQ (reference sequence). The CDR3 region has the DNA TGTGCCAGCAGCTTCTTAGCGGGAGGCTACGGCTACACCTTC. Translation gives CASSFLAGGYGYTF. The variable domain in full, with the rest retrieved from reference TRBV7-9 and TRBJ1-2, is DTGVSQNPRHKITKRGQNVTFRCDPISEHNRLYWYRQTLGQGPEFLTYFQNEAQLEKSRLLSDRFSAERPKGSFSTLEIQRTEQGDSAMYLCASSFLAGGYGYTFGSGTRLTVV.

The V gene is TRBV19, the J gene TRBJ2-3, with D possibly TRBD2 on 5 matching bases. V was shortened by 3 bases and J by 1 base, with 8 bases between the two germline ends. The CDR3 length is 14 residues. The V gene's germline CDR1 is LNHDA and CDR2 SQIVND (reference sequence). The CDR3 is CASSILRGTDTQYF. CDR3 sequence (DNA): TGTGCCAGTAGTATCCTGCGGGGCACAGATACGCAGTATTTT.

The rearrangement links TRBV19 to TRBJ2-2; D perhaps matches TRBD1 (6 bases). The CDR3 totals 16 residues. CDR1 and CDR2 from the germline V gene are LNHDA and SQIVND (reference sequence). V lost 3 bases to trimming and J lost 5 bases, with 16 bases between them. The CDR3 DNA follows: TGTGCCAGTAGTATCCTGCAGGGGCTTGGAACCGGGGAGCTGTTTTTT. Its translation is CASSILQGLGTGELFF.

In this sample, this clonotype turned up a few times. The chain combines TRBV2 with TRBJ2-1; TRBD1 matches at 8 bases. The J segment lost 2 bases and the V segment lost 6 bases, leaving 3 bases of the junction unmatched. The CDR3 covers 14 residues. Germline CDR1 SNHLY, CDR2 FYNNEI. The CDR3 protein is CASSWTGPYNEQFF. The CDR3, as DNA: TGTGCCAGCAGCTGGACAGGGCCCTACAATGAGCAGTTCTTC.

The V call is TRBV2, the J call TRBJ2-5, with TRBD2 matching 10 bases. CDR1 SNHLY and CDR2 FYNNEI come from the germline V gene. The V segment lost 6 bases and the J segment 2 bases; nucleotides outside the gene matches: 6. There are 15 residues in the CDR3. In nucleotides, the CDR3 is TGTGCCAGCAGCCACAGGACTAGCGGACAAGAGACCCAGTACTTC. Protein product: CASSHRTSGQETQYF.

This chain joins TRBV2 and TRBJ2-5, with unresolved D. The CDR3 is 12 residues long. Germline values: CDR1 SNHLY, CDR2 FYNNEI. V lost 7 bases and J 2 bases, leaving 8 bases between the germline ends. CDR3 sequence reads: CASKVFQETQYF. The CDR3 region has the DNA TGTGCCAGCAAGGTCTTTCAAGAGACCCAGTACTTC.

The chain has TRBV9 and TRBJ2-1, with TRBD2 identical over 12 bases. The junction had 7 bases not matched to a gene; V was cut back by 3 bases and J by 9 bases. The germline gives CDR1 SGDLS, CDR2 YYNGEE. This CDR3 is 15 amino acids long. CDR3 protein: CASSGLAGGLGEQFF. The CDR3 nucleotides read TGTGCCAGCAGCGGGCTAGCGGGAGGGTTGGGTGAGCAGTTCTTC.

The sample holds many counts of this clonotype. The CDR3 is CSTRGEASYEQYF. As DNA, the CDR3 is TGCAGTACACGGGGAGAGGCGTCTTACGAGCAGTACTTC. The J gene is TRBJ2-7, the V gene TRBV20-1; D may be TRBD2 (5 bases). Germline V gene sequence: CDR1 DFQATT, CDR2 SNEGSKA (reference sequence). This CDR3 is 13 amino acids long. Trimming pared 8 bases from V and 4 bases from J, leaving 18 bases between.

The chain links TRBV7-9 to TRBJ2-2, with 7 nucleotides matching TRBD2. The CDR3 is made up of 14 amino acids. V lost 5 bases and J lost 2; bases outside the gene matches: 2. CDR1 is SEHNR, CDR2 FQNEAQ, per germline (reference sequence). The DNA of the CDR3 is TGTGCCAGCAGCCCGACTAGCAACACCGGGGAGCTGTTTTTT. Protein: CASSPTSNTGELFF. The whole variable domain, filled in from reference TRBV7-9 and TRBJ2-2, reads DTGVSQNPRHKITKRGQNVTFRCDPISEHNRLYWYRQTLGQGPEFLTYFQNEAQLEKSRLLSDRFSAERPKGSFSTLEIQRTEQGDSAMYLCASSPTSNTGELFFGEGSRLTVL.